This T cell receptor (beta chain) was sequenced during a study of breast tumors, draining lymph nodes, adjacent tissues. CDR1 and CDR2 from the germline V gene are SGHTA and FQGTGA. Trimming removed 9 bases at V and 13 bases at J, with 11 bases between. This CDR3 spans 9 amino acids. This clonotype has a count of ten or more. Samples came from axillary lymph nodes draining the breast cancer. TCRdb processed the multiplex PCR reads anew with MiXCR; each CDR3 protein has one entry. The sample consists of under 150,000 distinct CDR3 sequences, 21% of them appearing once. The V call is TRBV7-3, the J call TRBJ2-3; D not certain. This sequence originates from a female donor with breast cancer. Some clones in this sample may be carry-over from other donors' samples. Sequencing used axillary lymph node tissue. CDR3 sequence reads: CARPVRKYF. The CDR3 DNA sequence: TGTGCCAGGCCGGTAAGAAAGTATTTT.